This T cell receptor beta chain was captured in a study of early T cells in non-severe SARS-CoV-2 infection. There are a few counts of this clonotype. Germline loops: CDR1 SGHVS, CDR2 FNYEAQ. Germline trimming cut 3 bases from V and 4 bases from J; bases unmatched to any gene: 3. The CDR3 covers 14 residues. MiXCR, run by TCRdb on the 5' RACE reads, gives a single entry per CDR3 protein. Found here are approximately 69,000 distinct CDR3 sequences, over 9.5% of them singletons; the top ten hold roughly 6.8%. The chain employs TRBV7-6 and TRBJ2-5, with TRBD1 matching over 9 bases. The receptor was isolated from an adult who was a healthcare worker with PCR-confirmed SARS-CoV-2 infection or an uninfected control (not recorded which). Sequenced sample: whole blood. CDR3 coding DNA: TGTGCCAGCAGCTTCACAGGGGGCGGAGAGACCCAGTACTTC. This gives the protein CASSFTGGGETQYF.